The T cell receptor beta chain described here comes from a study of cytomegalovirus exposure and HLA in healthy donors. Study-wide background: Previous work identified around 120 million unique TCR beta sequences from roughly 170 million T cells.

The study's findings and limits: Common viral pathogens seemed, in a later analysis, to connect with several of the most significant clusters. Cytomegalovirus association was assigned to approximately 160 TCR beta chains.

V dropped 3 bases and J dropped 1 base, with 12 bases sitting between them. The CDR3 has 15 residues. Germline V gene data show CDR1 as MDHEN and CDR2 as SYDVKM. As for this clone: Its antigen is currently unknown.

13 Jbeta primers and 60 Vbeta primers were used for the PCR. Sequencing used immunoSEQ multiplex PCR; TCRdb keeps in-frame clones, though not all of them. The table includes approximately 190,000 clones, about 84% detected once. Sequenced: PBMCs. This chain links TRBV28 with TRBJ2-5; D uncertain. The sequence derives from a woman younger than 45 in good health and CMV-seropositive. This CDR3 reads CASSLIQEGQETQYF. The DNA of the CDR3 is TGTGCCAGCAGTTTGATTCAGGAAGGCCAAGAGACCCAGTACTTC.